This TCR beta chain is from a study of post-analysis software for immune sequencing data. General study results and limits: Elevated frequency relative to controls characterized a handful of TRBV segments in patients, TRBV5-6, TRBV5-1 and TRBV20-1 among them.

Built from TCR beta cDNA, the libraries had unique molecular identifiers in them. TCRdb fed the PCR reads into MiXCR, producing one record per CDR3 protein. Here the sample spans hundreds of thousands of distinct CDR3 sequences, 59% being singletons. Turning to this clonotype: Its matching antigen is unknown.

This CDR3 spans 15 amino acids. V shed 0 bases and J shed 4 bases, with 12 bases lying between them. The V gene's germline CDR1 is LNHNV and CDR2 YYDKDF (reference sequence). The receptor's source is a girl aged 2 to 9 with multiple sclerosis. The sample consisted of blood. The rearrangement links TRBV15 to TRBJ1-2, with D perhaps matching TRBD1 (5 bases). CDR3: CATSRDGQGSYGYTF. In DNA form, the CDR3 reads TGTGCCACCAGCAGAGATGGGCAGGGTAGCTATGGCTACACCTTC.